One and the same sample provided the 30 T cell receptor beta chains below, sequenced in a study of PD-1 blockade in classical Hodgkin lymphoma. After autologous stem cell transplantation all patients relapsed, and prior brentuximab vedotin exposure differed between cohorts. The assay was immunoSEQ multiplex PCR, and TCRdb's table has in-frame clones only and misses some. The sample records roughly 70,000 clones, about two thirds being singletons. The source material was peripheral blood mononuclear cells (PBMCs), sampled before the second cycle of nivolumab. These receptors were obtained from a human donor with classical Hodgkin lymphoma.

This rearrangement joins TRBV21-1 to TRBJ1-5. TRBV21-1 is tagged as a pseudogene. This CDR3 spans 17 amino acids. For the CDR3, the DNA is TGTGCCAGCAGCCGAGGGGGGACAACCTTTAGCAATCAGCCCCAGCATTTT. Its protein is CASSRGGTTFSNQPQHF.

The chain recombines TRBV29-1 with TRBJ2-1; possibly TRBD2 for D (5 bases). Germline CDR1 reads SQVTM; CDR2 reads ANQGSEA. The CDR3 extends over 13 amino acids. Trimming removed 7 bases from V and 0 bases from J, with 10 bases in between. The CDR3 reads CSADSSSYNEQFF. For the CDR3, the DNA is TGCAGCGCGGACTCTAGCTCCTACAATGAGCAGTTCTTC.

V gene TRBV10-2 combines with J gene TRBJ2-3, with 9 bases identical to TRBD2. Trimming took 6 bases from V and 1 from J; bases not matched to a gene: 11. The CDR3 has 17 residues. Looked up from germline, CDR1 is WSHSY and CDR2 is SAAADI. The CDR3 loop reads CASSSGGLAGRTDTQYF. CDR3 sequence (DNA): TGCGCCAGCAGCAGTGGGGGGCTAGCGGGGCGCACAGATACGCAGTATTTT.

CDR3 loop: CASSPPSSGRVTQYF. The CDR3 bases are TGTGCCAGCAGTCCACCTTCGAGCGGGCGGGTGACCCAGTACTTC. The V call is TRBV6-1, the J call TRBJ2-5; D might be TRBD2 (6 bases). Germline CDR1 is MNHNS and CDR2 is SASEGT. CDR3 length: 15 amino acids. Trimming took off 5 bases at V and 7 bases at J, with 20 bases between the two ends.

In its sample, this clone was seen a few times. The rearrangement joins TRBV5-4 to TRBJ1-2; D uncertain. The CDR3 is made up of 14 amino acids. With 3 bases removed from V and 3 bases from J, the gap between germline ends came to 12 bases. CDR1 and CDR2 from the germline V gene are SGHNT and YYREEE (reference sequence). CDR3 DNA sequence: TGTGCCAGCAGCTCTCCGGGTGAAGACTATGGCTACACCTTC. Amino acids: CASSSPGEDYGYTF.

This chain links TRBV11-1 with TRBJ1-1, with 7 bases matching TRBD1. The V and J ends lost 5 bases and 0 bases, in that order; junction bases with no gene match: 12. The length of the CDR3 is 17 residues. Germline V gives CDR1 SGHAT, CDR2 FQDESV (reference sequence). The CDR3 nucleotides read TGTGCCAGCAGCAACAGGGGCGGAGGGTCCATGAACACTGAAGCTTTCTTT. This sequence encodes CASSNRGGGSMNTEAFF. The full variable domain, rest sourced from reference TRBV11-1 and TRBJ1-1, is EAEVAQSPRYKITEKSQAVAFWCDPISGHATLYWYRQILGQGPELLVQFQDESVVDDSQLPKDRFSAERLKGVDSTLKIQPAELGDSAMYLCASSNRGGGSMNTEAFFGQGTRLTVV.

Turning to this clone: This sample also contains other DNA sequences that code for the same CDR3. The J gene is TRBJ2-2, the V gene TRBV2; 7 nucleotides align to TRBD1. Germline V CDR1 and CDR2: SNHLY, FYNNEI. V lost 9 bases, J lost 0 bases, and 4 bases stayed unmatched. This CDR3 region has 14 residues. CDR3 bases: TGTGCCAGTACTGGACAGGCGAACACCGGGGAGCTGTTTTTT. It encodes CASTGQANTGELFF.

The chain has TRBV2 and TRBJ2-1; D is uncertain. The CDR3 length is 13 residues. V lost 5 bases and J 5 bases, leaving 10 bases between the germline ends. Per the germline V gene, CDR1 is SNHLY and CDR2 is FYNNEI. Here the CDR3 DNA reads TGTGCCAGCAGTAGTGGTTGGAACAATGAGCAGTTCTTC. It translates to CASSSGWNNEQFF.

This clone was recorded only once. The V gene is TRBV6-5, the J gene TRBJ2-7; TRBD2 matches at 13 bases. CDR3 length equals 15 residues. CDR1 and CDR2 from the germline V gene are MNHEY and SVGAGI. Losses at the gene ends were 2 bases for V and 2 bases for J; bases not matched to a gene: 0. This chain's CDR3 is CASSYGTSGTYEQYF. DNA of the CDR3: TGTGCCAGCAGTTACGGGACTAGCGGGACCTACGAGCAGTACTTC.

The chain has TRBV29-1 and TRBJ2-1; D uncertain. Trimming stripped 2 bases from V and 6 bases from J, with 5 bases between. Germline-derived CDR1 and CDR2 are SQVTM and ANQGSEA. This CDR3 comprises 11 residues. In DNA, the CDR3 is TGCAGCGTTGAATTAGCCAATGAGCAGTTCTTC. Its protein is CSVELANEQFF.

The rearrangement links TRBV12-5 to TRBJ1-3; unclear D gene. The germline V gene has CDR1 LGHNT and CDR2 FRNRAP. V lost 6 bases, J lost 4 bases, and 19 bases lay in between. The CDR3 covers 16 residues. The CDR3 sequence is CASGLGEGTRGNTIYF. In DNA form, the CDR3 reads TGTGCTAGTGGCCTCGGCGAGGGAACAAGAGGAAACACCATATATTTT.

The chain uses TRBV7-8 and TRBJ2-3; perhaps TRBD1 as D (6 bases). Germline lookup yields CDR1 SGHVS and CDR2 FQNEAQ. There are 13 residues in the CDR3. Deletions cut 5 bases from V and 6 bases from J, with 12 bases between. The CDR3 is CASSRTERDTQYF. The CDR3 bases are TGTGCCAGCAGCCGGACAGAGAGGGATACGCAGTATTTT.

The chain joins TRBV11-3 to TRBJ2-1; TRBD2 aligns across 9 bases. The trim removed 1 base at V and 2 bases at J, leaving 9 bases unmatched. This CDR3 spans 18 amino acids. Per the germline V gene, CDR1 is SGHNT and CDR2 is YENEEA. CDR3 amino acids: CASSLGWLAGDTYNEQFF. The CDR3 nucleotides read TGTGCCAGCAGCTTAGGGTGGTTAGCGGGAGATACCTACAATGAGCAGTTCTTC.

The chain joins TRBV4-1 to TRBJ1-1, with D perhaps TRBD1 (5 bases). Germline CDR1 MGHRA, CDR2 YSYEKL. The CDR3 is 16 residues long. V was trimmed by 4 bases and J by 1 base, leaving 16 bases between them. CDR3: CASSPLGASWNTEAFF. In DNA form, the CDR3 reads TGCGCCAGCAGCCCTCTCGGGGCCAGTTGGAACACTGAAGCTTTCTTT.

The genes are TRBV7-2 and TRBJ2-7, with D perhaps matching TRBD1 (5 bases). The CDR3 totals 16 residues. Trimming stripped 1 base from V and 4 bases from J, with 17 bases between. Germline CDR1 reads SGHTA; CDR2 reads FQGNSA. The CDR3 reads CASSLESRTIRYEQYF. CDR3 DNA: TGTGCCAGCAGCTTAGAAAGTAGGACAATACGGTACGAGCAGTACTTC. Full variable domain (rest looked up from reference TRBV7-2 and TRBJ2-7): GAGVSQSPSNKVTEKGKDVELRCDPISGHTALYWYRQSLGQGLEFLIYFQGNSAPDKSGLPSDRFSAERTGGSVSTLTIQRTQQEDSAVYLCASSLESRTIRYEQYFGPGTRLTVT.

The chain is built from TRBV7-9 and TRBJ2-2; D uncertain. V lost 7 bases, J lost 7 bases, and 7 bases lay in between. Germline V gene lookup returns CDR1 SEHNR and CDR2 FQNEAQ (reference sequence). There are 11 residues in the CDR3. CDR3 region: CASTPHGELFF. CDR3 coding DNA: TGTGCCAGCACCCCCCACGGGGAGCTGTTTTTT. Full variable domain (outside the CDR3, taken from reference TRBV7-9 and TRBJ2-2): DTGVSQNPRHKITKRGQNVTFRCDPISEHNRLYWYRQTLGQGPEFLTYFQNEAQLEKSRLLSDRFSAERPKGSFSTLEIQRTEQGDSAMYLCASTPHGELFFGEGSRLTVL.

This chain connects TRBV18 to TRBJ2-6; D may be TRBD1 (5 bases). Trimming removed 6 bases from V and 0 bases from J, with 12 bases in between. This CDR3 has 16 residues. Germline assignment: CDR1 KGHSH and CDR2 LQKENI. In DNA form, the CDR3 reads TGTGCCAGCTCCCCTAGACAGTCCTCTGGGGCCAACGTCCTGACTTTC. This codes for CASSPRQSSGANVLTF.

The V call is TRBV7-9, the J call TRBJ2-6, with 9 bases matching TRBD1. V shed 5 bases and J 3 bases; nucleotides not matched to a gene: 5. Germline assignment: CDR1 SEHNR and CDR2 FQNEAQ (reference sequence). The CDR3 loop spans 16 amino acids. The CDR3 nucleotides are TGTGCCAGCAGCCAAAGGACAGGGGATGGGGCCAACGTCCTGACTTTC. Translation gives CASSQRTGDGANVLTF. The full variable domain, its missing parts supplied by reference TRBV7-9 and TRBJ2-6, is DTGVSQNPRHKITKRGQNVTFRCDPISEHNRLYWYRQTLGQGPEFLTYFQNEAQLEKSRLLSDRFSAERPKGSFSTLEIQRTEQGDSAMYLCASSQRTGDGANVLTFGAGSRLTVL.

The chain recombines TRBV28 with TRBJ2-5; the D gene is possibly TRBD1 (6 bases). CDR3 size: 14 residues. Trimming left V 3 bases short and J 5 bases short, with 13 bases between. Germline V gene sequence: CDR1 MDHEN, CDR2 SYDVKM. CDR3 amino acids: CASSLGLRGETQYF. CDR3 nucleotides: TGTGCCAGCAGTTTGGGGCTTAGGGGGGAGACCCAGTACTTC.

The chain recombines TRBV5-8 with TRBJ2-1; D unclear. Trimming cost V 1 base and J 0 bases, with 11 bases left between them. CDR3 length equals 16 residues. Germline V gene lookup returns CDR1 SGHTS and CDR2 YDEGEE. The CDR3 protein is CASSLRDLSSYNEQFF. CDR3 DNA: TGTGCCAGCAGCTTGAGAGACTTAAGCTCCTACAATGAGCAGTTCTTC. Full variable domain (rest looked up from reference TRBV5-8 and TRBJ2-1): EAGVTQSPTHLIKTRGQQATLRCSPISGHTSVYWYQQALGLGLQFLLWYDEGEERNRGNFPPRFSGRQFPNYSSELNVNALELEDSALYLCASSLRDLSSYNEQFFGPGTRLTVL.

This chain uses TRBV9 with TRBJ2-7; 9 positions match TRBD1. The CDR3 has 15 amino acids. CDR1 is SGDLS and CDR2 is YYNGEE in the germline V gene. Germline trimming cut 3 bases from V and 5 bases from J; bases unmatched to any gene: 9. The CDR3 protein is CASSASGQGNNEQYF. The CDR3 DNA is TGTGCCAGCAGCGCTAGCGGACAGGGGAATAACGAGCAGTACTTC.

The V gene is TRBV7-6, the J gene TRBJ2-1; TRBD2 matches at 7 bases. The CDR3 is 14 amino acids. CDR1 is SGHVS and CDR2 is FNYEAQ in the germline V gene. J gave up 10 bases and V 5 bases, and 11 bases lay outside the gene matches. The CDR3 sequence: CASSPMGPGGEQFF. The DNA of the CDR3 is TGTGCCAGCAGCCCTATGGGGCCCGGGGGGGAGCAGTTCTTC.

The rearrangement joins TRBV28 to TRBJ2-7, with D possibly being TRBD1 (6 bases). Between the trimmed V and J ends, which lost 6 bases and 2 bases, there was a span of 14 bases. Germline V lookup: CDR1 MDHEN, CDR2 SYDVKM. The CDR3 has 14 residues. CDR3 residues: CASSNGQLTYEQYF. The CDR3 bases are TGTGCCAGCAGCAATGGACAGCTTACCTACGAGCAGTACTTC. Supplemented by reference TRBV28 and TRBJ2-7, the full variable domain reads DVKVTQSSRYLVKRTGEKVFLECVQDMDHENMFWYRQDPGLGLRLIYFSYDVKMKEKGDIPEGYSVSREKKERFSLILESASTNQTSMYLCASSNGQLTYEQYFGPGTRLTVT.

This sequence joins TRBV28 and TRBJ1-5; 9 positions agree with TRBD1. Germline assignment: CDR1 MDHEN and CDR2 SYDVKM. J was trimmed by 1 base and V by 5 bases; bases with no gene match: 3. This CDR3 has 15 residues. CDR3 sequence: CASSRGTGSNQPQHF. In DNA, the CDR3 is TGTGCCAGCAGTCGGGGGACAGGGAGCAATCAGCCCCAGCATTTT. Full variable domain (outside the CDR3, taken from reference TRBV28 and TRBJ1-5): DVKVTQSSRYLVKRTGEKVFLECVQDMDHENMFWYRQDPGLGLRLIYFSYDVKMKEKGDIPEGYSVSREKKERFSLILESASTNQTSMYLCASSRGTGSNQPQHFGDGTRLSIL.

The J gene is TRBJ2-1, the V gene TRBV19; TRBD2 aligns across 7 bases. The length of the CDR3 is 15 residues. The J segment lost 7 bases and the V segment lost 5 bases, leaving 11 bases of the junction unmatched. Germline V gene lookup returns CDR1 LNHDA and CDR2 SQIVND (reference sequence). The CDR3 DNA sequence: TGTGCCAGTAGTTCCCGGCGGGAGCCGGGAAATGAGCAGTTCTTC. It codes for CASSSRREPGNEQFF.

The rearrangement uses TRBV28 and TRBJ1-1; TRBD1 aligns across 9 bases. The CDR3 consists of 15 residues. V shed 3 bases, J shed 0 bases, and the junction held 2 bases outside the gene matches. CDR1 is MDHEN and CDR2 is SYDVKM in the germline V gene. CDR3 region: CASSLGTGLNTEAFF. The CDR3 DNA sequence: TGTGCCAGCAGTTTGGGGACAGGGTTGAACACTGAAGCTTTCTTT.

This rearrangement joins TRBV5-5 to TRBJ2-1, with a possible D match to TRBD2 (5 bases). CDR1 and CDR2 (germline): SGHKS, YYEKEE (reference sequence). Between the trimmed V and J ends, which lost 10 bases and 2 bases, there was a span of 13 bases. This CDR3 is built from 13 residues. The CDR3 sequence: CAGAAVAYNEQFF. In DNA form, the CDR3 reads TGTGCCGGAGCGGCCGTTGCCTACAATGAGCAGTTCTTC.

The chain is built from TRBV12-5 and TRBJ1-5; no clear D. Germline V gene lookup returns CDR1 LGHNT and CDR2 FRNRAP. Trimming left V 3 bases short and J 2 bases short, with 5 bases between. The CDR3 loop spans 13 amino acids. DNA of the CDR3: TGTGCTAGTGGTTTCCCAGGCAATCAGCCCCAGCATTTT. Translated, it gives CASGFPGNQPQHF.

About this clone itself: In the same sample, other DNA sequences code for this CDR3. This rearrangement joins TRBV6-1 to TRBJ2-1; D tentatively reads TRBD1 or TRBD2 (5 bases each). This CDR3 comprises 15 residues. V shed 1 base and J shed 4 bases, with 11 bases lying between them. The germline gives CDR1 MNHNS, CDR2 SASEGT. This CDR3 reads CASSEGGYSYNEQFF. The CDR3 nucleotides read TGTGCCAGCAGTGAAGGGGGGTACTCATACAATGAGCAGTTCTTC.

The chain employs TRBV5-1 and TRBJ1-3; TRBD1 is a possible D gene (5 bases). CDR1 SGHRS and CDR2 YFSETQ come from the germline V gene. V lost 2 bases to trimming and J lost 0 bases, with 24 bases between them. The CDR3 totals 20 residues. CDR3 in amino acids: CASSLLGVGNRQVSGNTIYF. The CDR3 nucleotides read TGCGCCAGCAGCTTATTGGGTGTGGGCAACAGGCAAGTCTCTGGAAACACCATATATTTT.